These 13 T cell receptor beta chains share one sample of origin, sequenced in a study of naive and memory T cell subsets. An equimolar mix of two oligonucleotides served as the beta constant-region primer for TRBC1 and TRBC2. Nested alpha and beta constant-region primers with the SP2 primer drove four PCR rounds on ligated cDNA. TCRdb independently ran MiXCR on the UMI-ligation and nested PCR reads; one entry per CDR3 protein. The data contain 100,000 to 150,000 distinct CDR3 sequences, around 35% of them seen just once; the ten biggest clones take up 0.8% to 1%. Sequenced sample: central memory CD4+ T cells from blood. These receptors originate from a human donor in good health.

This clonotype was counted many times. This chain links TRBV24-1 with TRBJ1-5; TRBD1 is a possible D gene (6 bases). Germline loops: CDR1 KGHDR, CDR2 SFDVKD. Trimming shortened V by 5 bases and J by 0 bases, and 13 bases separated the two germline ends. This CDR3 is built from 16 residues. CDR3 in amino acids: CATSGGGRYSNQPQHF. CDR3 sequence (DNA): TGTGCCACCAGTGGCGGGGGCCGTTATAGCAATCAGCCCCAGCATTTT.

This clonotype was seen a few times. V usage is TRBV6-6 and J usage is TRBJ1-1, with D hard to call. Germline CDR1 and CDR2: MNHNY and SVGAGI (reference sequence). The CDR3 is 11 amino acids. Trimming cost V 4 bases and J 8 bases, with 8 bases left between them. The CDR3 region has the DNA TGTGCCAGCAGTTCCCGAGTAGAAGCTTTCTTT. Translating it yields CASSSRVEAFF.

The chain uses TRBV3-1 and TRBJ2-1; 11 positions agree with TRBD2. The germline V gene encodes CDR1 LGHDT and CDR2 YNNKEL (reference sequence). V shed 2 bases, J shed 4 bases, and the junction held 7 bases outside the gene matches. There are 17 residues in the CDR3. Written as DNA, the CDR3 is TGTGCCAGCAGCCAAACTAGCGGGAGCACACCATACAATGAGCAGTTCTTC. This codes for CASSQTSGSTPYNEQFF.

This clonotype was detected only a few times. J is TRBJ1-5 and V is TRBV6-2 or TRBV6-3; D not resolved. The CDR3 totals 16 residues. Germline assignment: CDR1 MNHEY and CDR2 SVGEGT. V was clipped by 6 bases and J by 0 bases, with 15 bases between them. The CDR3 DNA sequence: TGTGCCAGCAGCCACTATCAGCCTTATAGCAATCAGCCCCAGCATTTT. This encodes CASSHYQPYSNQPQHF.

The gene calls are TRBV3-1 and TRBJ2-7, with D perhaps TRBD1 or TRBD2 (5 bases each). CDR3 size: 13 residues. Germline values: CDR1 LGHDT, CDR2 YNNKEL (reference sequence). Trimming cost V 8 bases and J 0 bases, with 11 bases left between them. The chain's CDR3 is CASGGPPSYEQYF. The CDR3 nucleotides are TGTGCCAGCGGGGGACCCCCCTCCTACGAGCAGTACTTC.

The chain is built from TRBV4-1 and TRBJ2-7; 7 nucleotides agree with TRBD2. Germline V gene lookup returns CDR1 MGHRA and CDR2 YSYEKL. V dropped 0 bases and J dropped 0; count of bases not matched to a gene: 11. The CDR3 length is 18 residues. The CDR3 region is CASSQDEAGPAYSYEQYF. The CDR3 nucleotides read TGCGCCAGCAGCCAAGATGAAGCGGGGCCAGCGTACTCCTACGAGCAGTACTTC.

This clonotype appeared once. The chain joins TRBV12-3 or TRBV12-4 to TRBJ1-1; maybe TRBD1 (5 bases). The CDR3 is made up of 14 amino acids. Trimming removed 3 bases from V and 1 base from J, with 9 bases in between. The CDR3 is CASSFRQSNTEAFF. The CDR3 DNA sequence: TGTGCCAGCAGTTTTAGACAGTCGAACACTGAAGCTTTCTTT.

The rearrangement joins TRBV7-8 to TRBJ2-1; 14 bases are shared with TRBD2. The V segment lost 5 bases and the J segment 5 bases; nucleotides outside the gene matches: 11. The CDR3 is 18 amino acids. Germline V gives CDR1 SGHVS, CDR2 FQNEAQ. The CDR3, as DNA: TGTGCCAGCAGCCCCAGTCGGACTAGCGGGAGGCTTAACAATGAGCAGTTCTTC. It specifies CASSPSRTSGRLNNEQFF.

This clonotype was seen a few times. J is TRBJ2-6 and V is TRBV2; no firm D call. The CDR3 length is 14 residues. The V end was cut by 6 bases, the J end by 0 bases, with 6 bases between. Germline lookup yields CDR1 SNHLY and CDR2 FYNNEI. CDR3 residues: CASRVDSGANVLTF. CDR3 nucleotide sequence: TGTGCCAGCAGGGTAGACTCTGGGGCCAACGTCCTGACTTTC. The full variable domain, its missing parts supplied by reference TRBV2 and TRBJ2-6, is EPEVTQTPSHQVTQMGQEVILRCVPISNHLYFYWYRQILGQKVEFLVSFYNNEISEKSEIFDDQFSVERPDGSNFTLKIRSTKLEDSAMYFCASRVDSGANVLTFGAGSRLTVL.

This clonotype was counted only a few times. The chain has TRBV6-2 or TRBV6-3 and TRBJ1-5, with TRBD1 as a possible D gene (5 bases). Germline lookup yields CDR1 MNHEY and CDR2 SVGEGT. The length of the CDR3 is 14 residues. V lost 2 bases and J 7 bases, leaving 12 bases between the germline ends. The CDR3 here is CASSYGARRQPQHF. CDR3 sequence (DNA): TGTGCCAGCAGTTACGGGGCAAGACGGCAGCCCCAGCATTTT.

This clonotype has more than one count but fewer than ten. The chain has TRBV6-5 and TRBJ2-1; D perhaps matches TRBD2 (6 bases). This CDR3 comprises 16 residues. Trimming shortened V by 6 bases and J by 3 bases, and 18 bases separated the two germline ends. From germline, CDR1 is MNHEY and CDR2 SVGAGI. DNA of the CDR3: TGTGCCAGCAGCCATAGGGACTCAAAAGGCTACAATGAGCAGTTCTTC. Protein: CASSHRDSKGYNEQFF.

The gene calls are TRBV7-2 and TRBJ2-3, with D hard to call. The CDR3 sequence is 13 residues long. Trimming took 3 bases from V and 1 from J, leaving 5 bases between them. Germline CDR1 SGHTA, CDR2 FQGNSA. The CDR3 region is CASSFHGTDTQYF. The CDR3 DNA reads TGTGCCAGCAGCTTTCATGGCACAGATACGCAGTATTTT.

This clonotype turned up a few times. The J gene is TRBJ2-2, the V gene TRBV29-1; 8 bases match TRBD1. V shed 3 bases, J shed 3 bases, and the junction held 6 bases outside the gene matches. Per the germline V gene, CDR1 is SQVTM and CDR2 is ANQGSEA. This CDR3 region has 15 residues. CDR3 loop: CSVERTGKYTGELFF. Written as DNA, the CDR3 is TGCAGCGTTGAGAGGACAGGGAAGTACACCGGGGAGCTGTTTTTT.